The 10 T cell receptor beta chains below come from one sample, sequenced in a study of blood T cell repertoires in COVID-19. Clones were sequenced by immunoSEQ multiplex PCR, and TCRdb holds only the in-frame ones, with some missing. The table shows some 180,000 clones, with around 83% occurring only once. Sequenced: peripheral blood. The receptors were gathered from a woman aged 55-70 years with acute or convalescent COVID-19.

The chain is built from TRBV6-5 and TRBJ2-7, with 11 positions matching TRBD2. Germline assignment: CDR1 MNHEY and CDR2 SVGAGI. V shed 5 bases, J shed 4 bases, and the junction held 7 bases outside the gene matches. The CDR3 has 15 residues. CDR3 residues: CASSKTSGVEYEQYV. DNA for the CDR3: TGTGCCAGCAGTAAGACTAGCGGGGTCGAGTACGAGCAGTACGTC.

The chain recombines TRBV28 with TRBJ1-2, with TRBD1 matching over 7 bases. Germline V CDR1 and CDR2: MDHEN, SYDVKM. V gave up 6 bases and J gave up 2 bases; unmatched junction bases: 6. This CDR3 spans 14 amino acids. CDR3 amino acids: CASRASGGNYGYTF. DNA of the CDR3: TGTGCCAGCAGAGCTTCAGGGGGGAACTATGGCTACACCTTC.

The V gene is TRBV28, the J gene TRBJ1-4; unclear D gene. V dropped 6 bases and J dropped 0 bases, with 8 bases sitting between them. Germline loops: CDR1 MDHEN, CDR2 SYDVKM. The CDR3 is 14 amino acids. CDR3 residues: CASSLVATNEKLFF. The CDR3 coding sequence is TGTGCCAGCAGCTTGGTAGCAACTAATGAAAAACTGTTTTTT.

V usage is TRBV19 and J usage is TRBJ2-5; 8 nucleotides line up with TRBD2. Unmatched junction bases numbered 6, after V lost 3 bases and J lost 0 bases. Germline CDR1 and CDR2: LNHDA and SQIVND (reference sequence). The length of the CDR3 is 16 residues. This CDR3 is CASSMTSAKYQETQYF. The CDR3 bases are TGTGCCAGTAGTATGACTAGCGCTAAGTACCAAGAGACCCAGTACTTC.

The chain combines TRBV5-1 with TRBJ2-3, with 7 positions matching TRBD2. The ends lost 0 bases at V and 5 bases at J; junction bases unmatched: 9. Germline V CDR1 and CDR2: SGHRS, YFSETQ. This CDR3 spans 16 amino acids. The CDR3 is CASSLGGSGMGDTQYF. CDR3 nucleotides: TGCGCCAGCAGCTTGGGCGGGAGCGGAATGGGAGATACGCAGTATTTT.

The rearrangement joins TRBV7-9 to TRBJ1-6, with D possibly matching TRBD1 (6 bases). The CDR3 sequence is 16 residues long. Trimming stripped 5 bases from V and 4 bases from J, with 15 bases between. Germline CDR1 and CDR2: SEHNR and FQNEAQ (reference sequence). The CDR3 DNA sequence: TGTGCCAGCAGCATACAGGGAGAGCCTTATAATTCACCCCTCCACTTT. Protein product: CASSIQGEPYNSPLHF.

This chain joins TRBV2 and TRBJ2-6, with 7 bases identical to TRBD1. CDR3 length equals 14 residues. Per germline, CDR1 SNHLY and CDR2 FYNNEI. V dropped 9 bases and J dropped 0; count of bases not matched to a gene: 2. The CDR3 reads CASRDSSGANVLTF. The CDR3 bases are TGTGCCAGTAGGGACAGCTCTGGGGCCAACGTCCTGACTTTC.

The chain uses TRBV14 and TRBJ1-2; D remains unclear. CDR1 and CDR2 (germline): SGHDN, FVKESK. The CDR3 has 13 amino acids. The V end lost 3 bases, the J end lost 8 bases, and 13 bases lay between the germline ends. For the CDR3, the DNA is TGTGCCAGCAGCCAGGAGGGTGAGCGAGGCTACACCTTC. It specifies CASSQEGERGYTF.

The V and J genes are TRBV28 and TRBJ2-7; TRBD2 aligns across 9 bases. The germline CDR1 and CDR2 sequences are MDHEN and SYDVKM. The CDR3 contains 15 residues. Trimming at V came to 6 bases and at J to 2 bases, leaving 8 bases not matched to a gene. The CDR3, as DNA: TGTGCCAGCAGAAGAGGACTAGCGATCACCTACGAGCAGTACTTC. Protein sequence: CASRRGLAITYEQYF. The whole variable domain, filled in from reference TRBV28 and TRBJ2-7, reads DVKVTQSSRYLVKRTGEKVFLECVQDMDHENMFWYRQDPGLGLRLIYFSYDVKMKEKGDIPEGYSVSREKKERFSLILESASTNQTSMYLCASRRGLAITYEQYFGPGTRLTVT.

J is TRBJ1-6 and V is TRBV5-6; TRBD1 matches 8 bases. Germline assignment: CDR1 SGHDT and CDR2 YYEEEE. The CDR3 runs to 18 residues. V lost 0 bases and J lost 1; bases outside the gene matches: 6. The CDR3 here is CASSLGTGTFSYNSPLHF. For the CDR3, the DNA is TGTGCCAGCAGCTTGGGGACAGGGACGTTTTCCTATAATTCACCCCTCCACTTT.